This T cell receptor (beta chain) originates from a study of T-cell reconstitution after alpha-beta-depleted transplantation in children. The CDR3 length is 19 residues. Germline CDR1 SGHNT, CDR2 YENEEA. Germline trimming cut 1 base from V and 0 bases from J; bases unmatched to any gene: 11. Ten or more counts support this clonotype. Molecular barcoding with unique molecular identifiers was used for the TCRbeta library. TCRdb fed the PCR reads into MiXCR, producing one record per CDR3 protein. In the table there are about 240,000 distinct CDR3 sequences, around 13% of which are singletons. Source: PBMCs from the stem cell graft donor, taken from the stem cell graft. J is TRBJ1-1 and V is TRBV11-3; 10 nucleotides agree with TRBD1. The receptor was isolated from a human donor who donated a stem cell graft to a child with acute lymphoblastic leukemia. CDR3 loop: CASSLGKGQGPPMNTEAFF. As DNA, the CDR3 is TGTGCCAGCAGCTTAGGGAAGGGACAGGGGCCTCCCATGAACACTGAAGCTTTCTTT.